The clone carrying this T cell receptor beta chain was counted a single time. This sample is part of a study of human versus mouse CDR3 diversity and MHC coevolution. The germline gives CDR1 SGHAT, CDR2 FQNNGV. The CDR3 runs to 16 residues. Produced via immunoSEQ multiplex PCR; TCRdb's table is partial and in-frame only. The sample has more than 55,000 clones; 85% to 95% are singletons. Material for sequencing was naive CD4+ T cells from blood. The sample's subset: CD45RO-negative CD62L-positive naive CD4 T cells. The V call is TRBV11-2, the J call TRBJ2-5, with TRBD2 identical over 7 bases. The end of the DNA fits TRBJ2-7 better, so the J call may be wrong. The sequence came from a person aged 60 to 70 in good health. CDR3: CASSLDGGLRTGEQYF. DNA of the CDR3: TGTGCCAGCAGCTTAGATGGGGGACTAAGAACGGGCGAGCAGTACTTC.